One sample yielded the 5 T cell receptor beta chains listed below, sequenced in a study of spatial heterogeneity in lung cancer. Time point defined: blood at routine non-recurrence follow-up after resection. Each CDR3 protein gets one entry after TCRdb re-called the 5' RACE reads with MiXCR. The data show tens of thousands of distinct CDR3 sequences, approximately 20% seen once. The sample in question was PBMCs, obtained at follow-up. These receptors came from a male donor with early-stage non-small cell lung cancer.

In this sample, this clonotype turned up many times. The rearrangement uses TRBV27 and TRBJ2-7; TRBD1 matches at 9 bases. This CDR3 is built from 14 residues. With V trimmed by 5 bases and J by 4 bases, 6 bases remained unmatched. Germline lookup yields CDR1 MNHEY and CDR2 SMNVEV (reference sequence). CDR3 nucleotides: TGTGCCAGCAGTCCAGACAGGGGGGGATACGAGCAGTACTTC. The encoded protein is CASSPDRGGYEQYF.

This chain uses TRBV20-1 with TRBJ2-3; 9 nucleotides align to TRBD2. The CDR3 sequence is 16 residues long. The ends lost 0 bases at V and 1 base at J; junction bases unmatched: 5. Germline CDR1 is DFQATT and CDR2 is SNEGSKA (reference sequence). The CDR3 sequence: CSAREQRTSGTDTQYF. Here the CDR3 DNA reads TGCAGTGCTAGAGAACAGCGGACTAGCGGCACAGATACGCAGTATTTT.

The chain carries TRBV2 and TRBJ2-1; 7 positions agree with TRBD2. Germline assignment: CDR1 SNHLY and CDR2 FYNNEI. V trimming: 0 bases; J trimming: 6 bases; junction bases outside the gene matches: 14. CDR3 length equals 18 residues. CDR3 residues: CASSEALLGGRRGNEQFF. The CDR3, as DNA: TGTGCCAGCAGTGAAGCGCTCCTTGGCGGGAGAAGGGGCAATGAGCAGTTCTTC.

As DNA, the CDR3 is TGTGCCAGCAGCCCACCAACAGGGGGCCGCGAGCAGTACGTC. Amino acid sequence: CASSPPTGGREQYV. J is TRBJ2-7 and V is TRBV5-6; 9 bases line up with TRBD1. V was pared by 4 bases and J by 6 bases, with 8 bases of the junction left unmatched. Germline V lookup: CDR1 SGHDT, CDR2 YYEEEE. CDR3 length equals 14 residues.

The rearrangement links TRBV6-2 or TRBV6-3 to TRBJ2-2; D is possibly TRBD2 (5 bases). The V gene's germline CDR1 is MNHEY and CDR2 SVGEGT. The V end lost 6 bases, the J end lost 6 bases, and 14 bases lay between the germline ends. There are 14 residues in the CDR3. The CDR3 nucleotides read TGTGCCAGCAGAGTGGACTGGAGCGCCGGGGAGCTGTTTTTT. Translating it yields CASRVDWSAGELFF.